A single sample gave rise to the 32 T cell receptor beta chains below, sequenced in a study of blood T cell repertoires in COVID-19 (dated by TCRdb to about 2020). Libraries were made using the immunoSEQ multiplex PCR assay. The table comes from immuneACCESS by way of TCRdb, which keeps in-frame sequences with V and J called. Part of the clones is missing from these tables; in studies checked, under half for an unresolved V gene and the rest for unknown reasons. The sample includes approximately 180,000 clones, with 80% to 90% observed a single time. The ten top clones hold 2.5% to 3.5% of the sample. The sequenced material came from peripheral blood. The receptors derive from a man aged 60 to 69 with acute or convalescent COVID-19.

The chain is built from TRBV24-1 and TRBJ2-1; D may be TRBD1 (5 bases). Per the germline V gene, CDR1 is KGHDR and CDR2 is SFDVKD. This CDR3 has 15 amino acids. V was shortened by 3 bases and J by 2 bases, with 10 bases between the two germline ends. CDR3 sequence: CATSDADTPYNEQFF. DNA for the CDR3: TGTGCCACCAGTGATGCGGACACCCCCTACAATGAGCAGTTCTTC.

This clone was detected only a few times. This chain uses TRBV7-2 with TRBJ2-7; 8 bases map to TRBD2. Germline CDR1 reads SGHTA; CDR2 reads FQGNSA. The CDR3 runs 16 residues. Trimming cost V 3 bases and J 2 bases; bases outside gene matches: 9. The CDR3 region has the DNA TGTGCCAGCAGCTTTGTCGCGGGAGGAAGGACCTACGAGCAGTACTTC. Its translation: CASSFVAGGRTYEQYF.

V gene TRBV10-3 combines with J gene TRBJ1-1, with D perhaps TRBD1 (6 bases). CDR3 length equals 11 residues. Per the germline V gene, CDR1 is ENHRY and CDR2 is SYGVKD. Trimming pared 10 bases from V and 1 base from J, leaving 7 bases between. CDR3 sequence: CATTGNTEAFF. The CDR3 DNA reads as TGTGCCACGACAGGGAACACTGAAGCTTTCTTT.

The J gene is TRBJ2-7, the V gene TRBV6-2 or TRBV6-3, with 7 positions matching TRBD2. This CDR3 is 12 amino acids long. V shed 4 bases and J 4 bases; nucleotides not matched to a gene: 1. Germline CDR1 MNHEY, CDR2 SVGEGT. This CDR3 is CASSLLAYEQYF. The DNA for the CDR3 is TGTGCCAGCAGTTTACTAGCGTACGAGCAGTACTTC.

This clone was recorded once. This sequence joins TRBV5-1 and TRBJ2-7, with TRBD1 identical over 11 bases. Germline V CDR1 and CDR2: SGHRS, YFSETQ. The trim removed 0 bases at V and 3 bases at J, leaving 5 bases unmatched. The CDR3 has 16 amino acids. The CDR3 region is CASSLAPGQGVYEQYF. CDR3 DNA: TGCGCCAGCAGCTTGGCCCCGGGACAGGGGGTCTACGAGCAGTACTTC.

This clone was seen a handful of times. The rearrangement joins TRBV2 to TRBJ1-4; 7 nucleotides agree with TRBD1. This CDR3 contains 15 residues. V was clipped by 2 bases and J by 4 bases; unmatched bases: 4. CDR1 SNHLY and CDR2 FYNNEI come from the germline V gene. For the CDR3, the DNA is TGTGCCAGCAGTGAAAACAGGGGACTTAATGAAAAACTGTTTTTT. Its translation: CASSENRGLNEKLFF.

J is TRBJ2-1 and V is TRBV19; 7 positions match TRBD1. V dropped 11 bases and J dropped 9; count of bases not matched to a gene: 13. This CDR3 has 13 residues. The germline V gene encodes CDR1 LNHDA and CDR2 SQIVND (reference sequence). The CDR3 sequence is CALTDRVSGEQFF. The CDR3, as DNA: TGTGCCCTAACAGACAGGGTTTCGGGTGAGCAGTTCTTC.

The chain joins TRBV5-6 to TRBJ2-7; 10 nucleotides line up with TRBD1. This CDR3 comprises 16 residues. The junction had 9 bases not matched to a gene; V was cut back by 4 bases and J by 2 bases. CDR1 SGHDT and CDR2 YYEEEE come from the germline V gene. CDR3 residues: CASSAPGQGITYEQYF. The CDR3 DNA is TGTGCCAGCAGCGCCCCGGGACAGGGGATCACCTACGAGCAGTACTTC.

This clone was detected only once. V usage is TRBV7-2 and J usage is TRBJ2-7; 10 nucleotides match TRBD1. Trimming removed 4 bases from V and 7 bases from J; junction bases left unmatched: 10. Germline V CDR1 and CDR2: SGHTA, FQGNSA. CDR3 length: 15 amino acids. For the CDR3, the DNA is TGTGCCAGCAGCTCCTCCCGGACAGGGGGTCCTGAGCAGTACTTC. Protein: CASSSSRTGGPEQYF. Full variable domain (missing parts from reference TRBV7-2 and TRBJ2-7): GAGVSQSPSNKVTEKGKDVELRCDPISGHTALYWYRQSLGQGLEFLIYFQGNSAPDKSGLPSDRFSAERTGGSVSTLTIQRTQQEDSAVYLCASSSSRTGGPEQYFGPGTRLTVT.

CDR3 in DNA: TGTGCCAGCAGTTCCCAGGGGAATGAAAAACTGTTTTTT. Translating it yields CASSSQGNEKLFF. The chain uses TRBV6-5 and TRBJ1-4; possibly TRBD1 for D (6 bases). Germline V gives CDR1 MNHEY, CDR2 SVGAGI. Trimming took 4 bases from V and 5 from J, leaving 8 bases between them. The CDR3 is made up of 13 amino acids.

This chain links TRBV28 with TRBJ1-1; TRBD1 agrees at 8 bases. The ends lost 4 bases at V and 4 bases at J; junction bases unmatched: 8. The CDR3 is 15 residues long. Germline V gene sequence: CDR1 MDHEN, CDR2 SYDVKM. The CDR3 protein is CASSYRNRGTTEAFF. The CDR3 DNA reads TGTGCCAGCAGTTATCGAAACAGGGGGACCACTGAAGCTTTCTTT. The variable domain in full, with the rest retrieved from reference TRBV28 and TRBJ1-1, is DVKVTQSSRYLVKRTGEKVFLECVQDMDHENMFWYRQDPGLGLRLIYFSYDVKMKEKGDIPEGYSVSREKKERFSLILESASTNQTSMYLCASSYRNRGTTEAFFGQGTRLTVV.

J is TRBJ1-2 and V is TRBV9, with TRBD1 identical over 8 bases. The V gene end was trimmed by 4 bases and the J gene end by 5 bases; junction bases not matched to a gene: 10. This CDR3 is built from 15 residues. Germline V gene sequence: CDR1 SGDLS, CDR2 YYNGEE. The DNA of the CDR3 is TGTGCCAGCAGCCCACTAGGGACAGGAAAGTATGGCTACACCTTC. It codes for CASSPLGTGKYGYTF.

V and J are TRBV5-1 and TRBJ1-1, with D perhaps matching TRBD1 (5 bases). The CDR3 has 15 amino acids. V was shortened by 1 base and J by 1 base, with 11 bases between the two germline ends. Germline V CDR1 and CDR2: SGHRS, YFSETQ. The CDR3, as DNA: TGCGCCAGCAGCTTGATGTGGGGCAAGAACACTGAAGCTTTCTTT. It specifies CASSLMWGKNTEAFF.

A single count supports this clone. The chain links TRBV6-2 or TRBV6-3 to TRBJ2-3, with 7 bases that match TRBD2. After removal of 0 bases from V and 6 bases from J, the junction contained 9 bases not matched to a gene. Germline CDR1 reads MNHEY; CDR2 reads SVGEGT. The CDR3 sequence is 16 residues long. CDR3 amino acids: CASSYSRTSRVDTQYF. The CDR3 nucleotides are TGTGCCAGCAGTTACTCTAGGACTAGTAGGGTGGATACGCAGTATTTT.

The genes are TRBV2 and TRBJ2-1, with D possibly TRBD1 on 5 matching bases. Per the germline V gene, CDR1 is SNHLY and CDR2 is FYNNEI. This CDR3 has 16 amino acids. Trimming removed 7 bases from V and 0 bases from J, with 16 bases in between. In nucleotides, the CDR3 is TGTGCCAGCAAGAACCCCGACAGAAGCTCCTACAATGAGCAGTTCTTC. It encodes CASKNPDRSSYNEQFF.

About this clone itself: The sample contains more than one DNA sequence encoding this CDR3. The rearrangement uses TRBV18 and TRBJ2-7; 7 bases agree with TRBD2. After removal of 3 bases from V and 1 base from J, the junction contained 6 bases not matched to a gene. Germline V lookup: CDR1 KGHSH, CDR2 LQKENI. The CDR3 consists of 15 residues. The CDR3 spells CASSPGGSGSYEQYF. The CDR3 DNA reads TGTGCCAGCTCACCTGGCGGGAGTGGGTCCTACGAGCAGTACTTC.

This chain links TRBV3-1 (or the pseudogene TRBV3-2) with TRBJ2-3, with D possibly being TRBD2 (5 bases). Germline V gives CDR1 LGHDT, CDR2 YNNKEL (reference sequence). This CDR3 is built from 15 residues. Trimming removed 4 bases from V and 8 bases from J, with 19 bases in between. CDR3 residues: CASSLSEFDEATQYF. The CDR3 DNA reads as TGTGCCAGCAGCCTTAGCGAATTTGATGAGGCTACGCAGTATTTT.

This clone was seen just once. V gene TRBV3-1 (or the pseudogene TRBV3-2) combines with J gene TRBJ1-1; the D is unclear. The CDR3 length is 13 residues. CDR1 and CDR2 (germline): LGHDT, YNNKEL (reference sequence). The V and J ends lost 4 bases and 1 base respectively, with 7 bases between them. DNA for the CDR3: TGTGCCAGCAGCCGCGCATCGAACACTGAAGCTTTCTTT. It translates to CASSRASNTEAFF.

This clone was found a few times. This rearrangement joins TRBV10-3 to TRBJ2-3; D is unclear. Germline CDR1 ENHRY, CDR2 SYGVKD. The CDR3 runs 13 residues. Trimming removed 4 bases at V and 3 bases at J, with 8 bases between. In DNA, the CDR3 is TGTGCCATCAGTGTTCTATTAACAGATACGCAGTATTTT. Residues: CAISVLLTDTQYF.

The V call is TRBV15, the J call TRBJ2-4, with D possibly TRBD2 on 5 matching bases. Germline V gives CDR1 LNHNV, CDR2 YYDKDF (reference sequence). The CDR3 covers 16 residues. Trimming took 3 bases from V and 1 from J, leaving 13 bases between them. CDR3 sequence: CATSSRSGVAKNIQYF. The CDR3 bases are TGTGCCACCAGCAGCCGATCCGGGGTGGCCAAAAACATTCAGTACTTC.

The chain carries TRBV7-9 and TRBJ1-4; TRBD1 matches at 7 bases. The V gene's germline CDR1 is SEHNR and CDR2 FQNEAQ (reference sequence). V lost 2 bases, J lost 7 bases, and 1 base stayed unmatched. CDR3 length: 13 residues. CDR3 coding DNA: TGTGCCAGCAGCTTAAACAGGGGTGAAAAACTGTTTTTT. It translates to CASSLNRGEKLFF.

Worth noting for this clone: In the same sample, other DNA sequences code for this CDR3. This chain links TRBV4-3 with TRBJ2-7; TRBD1 aligns across 7 bases. The germline V gene encodes CDR1 LGHNA and CDR2 YSLEER. The trim removed 0 bases at V and 0 bases at J, leaving 2 bases unmatched. This CDR3 has 15 residues. In DNA form, the CDR3 reads TGCGCCAGCAGCCAAGACTGGGACAGCTCCTACGAGCAGTACTTC. Amino acids: CASSQDWDSSYEQYF.

J is TRBJ1-6 and V is TRBV28, with no clear D. The CDR3 loop spans 15 amino acids. The V end lost 4 bases, the J end lost 4 bases, and 11 bases lay between the germline ends. The germline CDR1 and CDR2 sequences are MDHEN and SYDVKM. The DNA for the CDR3 is TGTGCCAGCAGTTCCACCTCGGGGTATAATTCACCCCTCCACTTT. Translating gives CASSSTSGYNSPLHF. Complete variable domain (other parts from reference TRBV28 and TRBJ1-6): DVKVTQSSRYLVKRTGEKVFLECVQDMDHENMFWYRQDPGLGLRLIYFSYDVKMKEKGDIPEGYSVSREKKERFSLILESASTNQTSMYLCASSSTSGYNSPLHFGNGTRLTVT.

The chain has TRBV19 and TRBJ2-5, with a weak D call TRBD1 (6 bases). With 0 bases removed from V and 9 bases from J, the gap between germline ends came to 26 bases. The CDR3 extends over 18 amino acids. The germline gives CDR1 LNHDA, CDR2 SQIVND (reference sequence). This chain's CDR3 is CASSIETSGVAPHRAQYF. The CDR3 DNA sequence: TGTGCCAGTAGTATAGAAACTTCCGGGGTAGCGCCTCACAGGGCCCAGTACTTC. The whole variable domain, remainder taken from reference TRBV19 and TRBJ2-5, is DGGITQSPKYLFRKEGQNVTLSCEQNLNHDAMYWYRQDPGQGLRLIYYSQIVNDFQKGDIAEGYSVSREKKESFPLTVTSAQKNPTAFYLCASSIETSGVAPHRAQYFGPGTRLLVL.

This clone showed up just once. The chain is built from TRBV7-3 and TRBJ1-3; perhaps TRBD1 as D (6 bases). This CDR3 has 13 amino acids. The V end lost 5 bases, the J end lost 9 bases, and 14 bases lay between the germline ends. In germline, CDR1 is SGHTA, CDR2 FQGTGA. The CDR3 sequence: CASSRDKESTIYF. CDR3 sequence (DNA): TGTGCCAGCAGCCGGGACAAGGAGAGCACCATATATTTT.

A single count supports this clone. The chain employs TRBV7-6 and TRBJ2-6; D may be TRBD1 (5 bases). Germline V gene sequence: CDR1 SGHVS, CDR2 FNYEAQ. The CDR3 contains 17 residues. Trimming removed 4 bases at V and 0 bases at J, with 13 bases between. CDR3 region: CASSSPTASSGANVLTF. CDR3 DNA: TGTGCCAGCAGCTCCCCGACAGCGTCCTCTGGGGCCAACGTCCTGACTTTC.

The chain combines TRBV19 with TRBJ2-4; 8 bases match TRBD2. Germline V gives CDR1 LNHDA, CDR2 SQIVND (reference sequence). V lost 3 bases, J lost 1 base, and 8 bases stayed unmatched. The CDR3 contains 17 residues. The CDR3 is CASSIGQAGVAKNIQYF. CDR3 coding DNA: TGTGCCAGTAGTATCGGTCAAGCGGGAGTGGCCAAAAACATTCAGTACTTC.

V gene TRBV19 combines with J gene TRBJ1-2, with 12 bases matching TRBD1. Looked up from germline, CDR1 is LNHDA and CDR2 is SQIVND (reference sequence). The CDR3 sequence is 15 residues long. The trim removed 5 bases at V and 4 bases at J, leaving 5 bases unmatched. The CDR3 reads CASSWGTGGSYGYTF. The CDR3 coding sequence is TGTGCCAGTAGTTGGGGGACAGGGGGCAGCTATGGCTACACCTTC.

CDR3 nucleotides: TGTGCCAGCACGGTAACAGGGGGCAGGCAGCCCCAGCATTTT. Translation gives CASTVTGGRQPQHF. The chain combines TRBV6-5 with TRBJ1-5, with 9 positions matching TRBD1. V lost 7 bases, J lost 7 bases, and 8 bases stayed unmatched. CDR3 length: 14 amino acids. Germline assignment: CDR1 MNHEY and CDR2 SVGAGI.

V gene TRBV6-5 combines with J gene TRBJ1-6, with 9 positions matching TRBD1. The V and J ends lost 2 bases and 8 bases, in that order; junction bases with no gene match: 4. The germline V gene encodes CDR1 MNHEY and CDR2 SVGAGI. This CDR3 comprises 15 residues. The CDR3, as DNA: TGTGCCAGCAGTTACGGGACAGGGTCCCATTCACCCCTCCACTTT. It specifies CASSYGTGSHSPLHF.

The rearrangement joins TRBV7-9 to TRBJ2-1, with TRBD2 identical over 9 bases. Germline assignment: CDR1 SEHNR and CDR2 FQNEAQ (reference sequence). The J segment lost 9 bases and the V segment lost 3 bases, leaving 6 bases of the junction unmatched. CDR3 length equals 14 residues. CDR3 sequence reads: CASSLLAGEREQFF. The CDR3 nucleotides are TGTGCCAGCAGCTTGTTAGCGGGAGAGCGTGAGCAGTTCTTC.

The chain uses TRBV5-4 and TRBJ2-7; TRBD2 agrees at 8 bases. CDR3 length: 14 amino acids. Unmatched junction bases numbered 12, after V lost 4 bases and J lost 9 bases. The germline V gene encodes CDR1 SGHNT and CDR2 YYREEE (reference sequence). CDR3 in DNA: TGTGCCAGCAGCCCACAGGTAGCGGGGAGGCCGCAGTACTTC. It codes for CASSPQVAGRPQYF.